This T cell receptor beta chain was sequenced in a study of T-cell reconstitution after alpha-beta-depleted transplantation in children. General study results and limits: The origin of alpha-beta T cells about two months after transplant was reportedly several hundred expanded graft clones. Certain patients had high TCRbeta diversity at day 60, and it came from recipient T cells and thymic progenitors that survived. By one year post-transplant, T-cell counts and diversity largely arose from T cells that were newly produced.

This clonotype has more than one count but fewer than ten. Its specificity is not known. Per the germline V gene, CDR1 is ENHRY and CDR2 is SYGVKD. V was cut by 6 bases and J by 6 bases, with 21 bases left in between. This CDR3 region has 16 residues. As it was prepared, the TCRbeta library received unique molecular identifiers. TCRdb passed the PCR reads through MiXCR, listing each CDR3 protein once. The repertoire holds about 580,000 distinct CDR3 sequences, under 30% seen once, with roughly an eighth in the top ten. This material consisted of PBMCs, mostly from graft donor cells, taken 360 days after TCRalphabeta/CD19-depleted stem cell transplant. This receptor was obtained from a boy in the first two years of life who had a stem cell transplant for acute myeloid leukemia, so the T cells may come from the graft donor. The chain carries TRBV10-3 and TRBJ2-1, with D perhaps TRBD2 (6 bases). Written as DNA, the CDR3 is TGTGCCATCAGGGACCCGGGGACCGAGCGGGTCAATGAGCAGTTCTTC. It translates to CAIRDPGTERVNEQFF.